This is a list of T cell receptor beta chains from one sample in a study of OX40 agonist ivuxolimab in advanced cancers. Using immunoSEQ multiplex PCR, the repertoire was profiled, and TCRdb retains in-frame clones only, with some absent. The sample consists of 15,000 to 20,000 clones, over 75% of them appearing once. The source material was CD4+ or CD8+ T cells sorted from blood, sampled in a trial of the OX40 agonist ivuxolimab. These receptors came from an adult with an advanced solid tumor such as melanoma, head and neck, liver or kidney cancer. Both conserved end residues are part of each CDR3. The D gene is left open where the match is weak. Rows may omit the clone size; those that give it use once, few, many or a size class.

CDR3 DNA: TGTGCCAGCTCCCCGGGCAGGGGCGCGAATCAGCCCCAGCATTTT
CDR3 protein: CASSPGRGANQPQHF
D gene: .
V gene: TRBV18
clone size: .
J gene: TRBJ1-5
CDR3 length: 15

CDR3 DNA: TGCGCCAGCAGTTCCCGCCCCTCGAGCTGGGGCTACACCTTC
CDR3 protein: CASSSRPSSWGYTF
D gene: .
V gene: TRBV5-1
clone size: .
J gene: TRBJ1-2
CDR3 length: 14

CDR3 DNA: TGCGCCAGCAGCTCCCCCAGGGACACCATGAACACTGAAGCTTTCTTT
CDR3 protein: CASSSPRDTMNTEAFF
D gene: .
V gene: TRBV5-1
clone size: .
J gene: TRBJ1-1
CDR3 length: 16

CDR3 DNA: TGTGCCAGCAGCTTGGATACAGGGGGCGCGGACTATGGCTACACCTTC
CDR3 protein: CASSLDTGGADYGYTF
D gene: TRBD1
V gene: TRBV5-6
clone size: medium-sized
J gene: TRBJ1-2
CDR3 length: 16

CDR3 DNA: TGTGCCAGCAGCCGTGGACAGGGCAATGAGCAGTTCTTC
CDR3 protein: CASSRGQGNEQFF
D gene: TRBD1
V gene: TRBV5-4
clone size: few
J gene: TRBJ2-1
CDR3 length: 13

CDR3 DNA: TGTGCCAGCAAGGGAAGGTTCCTCTATGGCTACACCTTC
CDR3 protein: CASKGRFLYGYTF
D gene: .
V gene: TRBV28
clone size: .
J gene: TRBJ1-2
CDR3 length: 13

CDR3 DNA: TGTGCCAGCAGTTTAGGACTATACAATGAGCAGTTCTTC
CDR3 protein: CASSLGLYNEQFF
D gene: .
V gene: TRBV27
clone size: few
J gene: TRBJ2-1
CDR3 length: 13

CDR3 DNA: TGTGCCAGCAGCCAAGTTCTGGGGGGCACCTACGAGCAGTACTTC
CDR3 protein: CASSQVLGGTYEQYF
D gene: .
V gene: TRBV4-2
clone size: .
J gene: TRBJ2-7
CDR3 length: 15

CDR3 DNA: TGTGCCAGCAGTTTAGGGACAGGGTACGAGCAGTACTTC
CDR3 protein: CASSLGTGYEQYF
D gene: TRBD1
V gene: TRBV27
clone size: .
J gene: TRBJ2-7
CDR3 length: 13

CDR3 DNA: TGTGCCAGTAGTTCGGGTACAGGGGCCTACGAGCAGTACTTC
CDR3 protein: CASSSGTGAYEQYF
D gene: TRBD1
V gene: TRBV19
clone size: few
J gene: TRBJ2-7
CDR3 length: 14

CDR3 DNA: TGCGCCAGCAGCCAAGACAGCTCCTACGAGCAGTACTTC
CDR3 protein: CASSQDSSYEQYF
D gene: .
V gene: TRBV4-1
clone size: many
J gene: TRBJ2-7
CDR3 length: 13

CDR3 DNA: TGTGCCAGCTCCCTCCCTCTAGCCAAAAACATTCAGTACTTC
CDR3 protein: CASSLPLAKNIQYF
D gene: .
V gene: TRBV18
clone size: .
J gene: TRBJ2-4
CDR3 length: 14

CDR3 DNA: TGTGCCAGCAGCTTAGGGAGGACAGGGGCGCGGGGCACTGAAGCTTTCTTT
CDR3 protein: CASSLGRTGARGTEAFF
D gene: TRBD1
V gene: TRBV11-1
clone size: medium-sized
J gene: TRBJ1-1
CDR3 length: 17

CDR3 DNA: TGCAGTGCTAGATATAACTACGAGCAGTACTTC
CDR3 protein: CSARYNYEQYF
D gene: .
V gene: TRBV20-1
clone size: .
J gene: TRBJ2-7
CDR3 length: 11

CDR3 DNA: TGCGCCAGCAGCCAAGATGGGGGAACTGAAGCTTTCTTT
CDR3 protein: CASSQDGGTEAFF
D gene: .
V gene: TRBV4-3
clone size: .
J gene: TRBJ1-1
CDR3 length: 13

CDR3 DNA: TGTGCCAGCGTAGGGGTCCATGAGCAGTTCTTC
CDR3 protein: CASVGVHEQFF
D gene: .
V gene: TRBV7-9
clone size: .
J gene: TRBJ2-1
CDR3 length: 11

CDR3 DNA: TGCGCCAGCAGGGAGGGCACTGAAGCTTTCTTT
CDR3 protein: CASREGTEAFF
D gene: .
V gene: TRBV4-1
clone size: few
J gene: TRBJ1-1
CDR3 length: 11

CDR3 DNA: TGTGCCATCAGTGACAACTACGAGCAGTACTTC
CDR3 protein: CAISDNYEQYF
D gene: .
V gene: TRBV10-3
clone size: once
J gene: TRBJ2-7
CDR3 length: 11

CDR3 DNA: TGTGCCAGCAGTTTTGAAGGAGGGGGATACGAGCAGTACTTC
CDR3 protein: CASSFEGGGYEQYF
D gene: .
V gene: TRBV27
clone size: many
J gene: TRBJ2-7
CDR3 length: 14

CDR3 DNA: TGTGCCAGCAGCTCGCCTATGAGGTACACTGAAGCTTTCTTT
CDR3 protein: CASSSPMRYTEAFF
D gene: .
V gene: TRBV7-9
clone size: .
J gene: TRBJ1-1
CDR3 length: 14